This T cell receptor beta chain stems from a study of T cell repertoires in cytomegalovirus infection. This clonotype has a handful of counts. The antigen is undetermined. Study-level findings and limits: Cumulative frequency of public TCR beta families picked out carriers of CMV plus the relevant HLA. HLA-C-restricted CMV-specific TCR beta clonotypes were dominant in the ex vivo response.

TCRdb ran MiXCR on the reads and lists one entry per CDR3 protein. The repertoire consists of more than 400,000 distinct CDR3 sequences, with less than 30% occurring once and the leading ten covering less than 15%. This CDR3 is built from 16 residues. The germline V gene has CDR1 SGHNT and CDR2 YENEEA. V dropped 3 bases and J dropped 6; count of bases not matched to a gene: 11. Sequences were obtained from PBMCs. This chain uses TRBV11-3 with TRBJ2-1, with 7 bases fitting TRBD2. This clonotype was sampled from a human donor in good health (CMV status not recorded). Some clones in this sample may be carry-over from other donors' samples. DNA for the CDR3: TGTGCCAGCAGCTTCGGGAGAGGGAGGGCCCTCAATGAGCAGTTCTTC. Encoded protein: CASSFGRGRALNEQFF.